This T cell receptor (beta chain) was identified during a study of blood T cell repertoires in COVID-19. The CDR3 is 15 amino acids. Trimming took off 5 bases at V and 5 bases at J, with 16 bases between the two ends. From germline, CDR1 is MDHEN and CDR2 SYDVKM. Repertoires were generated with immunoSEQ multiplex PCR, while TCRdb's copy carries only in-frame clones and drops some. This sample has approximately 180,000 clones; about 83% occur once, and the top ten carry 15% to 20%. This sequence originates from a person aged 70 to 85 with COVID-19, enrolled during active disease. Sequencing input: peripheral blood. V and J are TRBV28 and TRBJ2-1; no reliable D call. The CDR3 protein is CASSPRSSTHNEQFF. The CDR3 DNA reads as TGTGCCAGCAGTCCGCGGTCTTCCACCCACAATGAGCAGTTCTTC.